Listed below are T cell receptor beta chains from one sample, sequenced in a study of blood T cell repertoires in COVID-19. TCRdb's copy holds only in-frame clones and misses some; the assay was immunoSEQ multiplex PCR. The sample shows some 270,000 clones, 89% of them seen only once. Material: PBMCs or T cells enriched from blood (not recorded which). The source is a woman aged 40 to 50 who had recovered from COVID-19. Each CDR3 is given with its conserved first and last residue. A D gene is named only where the DNA matches it firmly. Size is stated for part of the rows, as once, few or many counts, or as a class when the clone is expanded.

V	J	size	D	CDR3	DNA
TRBV6-2/TRBV6-3	TRBJ1-2	-	-	CASSYLGSYGYTF	TGTGCCAGCAGTTACTTGGGGAGCTATGGCTACACCTTC
TRBV7-2	TRBJ2-5	-	TRBD2	CASRPTSAVETQYF	TGTGCCAGCAGACCTACTAGCGCTGTTGAGACCCAGTACTTC
TRBV7-2	TRBJ1-3	-	-	CASSGRDPFSGNTIYF	TGTGCCAGCAGTGGGAGGGACCCGTTCTCTGGAAACACCATATATTTT
TRBV9	TRBJ2-3	-	-	CASSARDRALDTQYF	TGTGCCAGCAGCGCCAGGGATCGGGCCTTAGATACGCAGTATTTT
TRBV3-1/TRBV3-2	TRBJ1-4	-	-	CASSRTQGNEKLFF	TGTGCCAGCAGCCGTACTCAGGGGAATGAAAAACTGTTTTTT
TRBV27	TRBJ1-1	-	-	CASSLNGDLGNTEAFF	TGTGCCAGCAGTTTAAACGGGGATTTAGGGAACACTGAAGCTTTCTTT
TRBV7-9	TRBJ2-2	-	-	CASSRQNTGELFF	TGTGCCAGCAGCCGACAGAACACCGGGGAGCTGTTTTTT
TRBV6-6	TRBJ1-2	-	TRBD1	CASSLQGADGYTF	TGTGCCAGCAGTTTACAGGGGGCTGATGGCTACACCTTC
TRBV5-1	TRBJ1-1	-	-	CASSPLRDSRILEAFF	TGCGCCAGCAGCCCACTCCGGGACTCGCGGATCCTCGAAGCTTTCTTT
TRBV6-1	TRBJ1-1	-	-	CASSEAGRGAEAFF	TGTGCCAGCAGTGAAGCAGGGAGGGGTGCTGAAGCTTTCTTT
TRBV5-4	TRBJ1-4	-	TRBD1	CASSSAGTAPGKLFF	TGTGCCAGCAGCTCAGCCGGGACAGCGCCCGGGAAACTGTTTTTT
TRBV6-5	TRBJ1-2	-	-	CASSPGPSAGRTF	TGTGCCAGCAGTCCCGGACCCTCCGCAGGGAGGACCTTC
TRBV25-1	TRBJ1-4	-	-	CASSEPDRINEKLFF	TGTGCCAGCAGTGAACCCGACAGGATTAATGAAAAACTGTTTTTT
TRBV30	TRBJ2-1	-	-	CAWSAPREQFF	TGTGCCTGGAGTGCCCCCCGTGAGCAGTTCTTC
TRBV2	TRBJ1-2	-	-	CASSPQPGTSGGYTF	TGTGCCAGCAGTCCTCAACCCGGGACATCAGGGGGCTACACCTTC
TRBV7-2	TRBJ1-2	-	-	CASSLDRYYGYTF	TGTGCCAGCAGCTTAGACAGATACTATGGCTACACCTTC
TRBV15	TRBJ1-1	-	-	CATSRVETANTEAFF	TGTGCCACCAGCAGAGTTGAGACAGCGAACACTGAAGCTTTCTTT
TRBV7-3	TRBJ2-3	-	TRBD2	CASSFWGTSGWDTQYF	TGTGCCAGCAGCTTTTGGGGGACTAGCGGCTGGGATACGCAGTATTTT
TRBV11-2	TRBJ1-1	-	-	CASSLASGGGTEAFF	TGTGCCAGCAGCTTAGCTTCGGGGGGGGGAACTGAAGCTTTCTTT
TRBV19	TRBJ2-1	-	-	CASSLPGRVRDEQFF	TGTGCCAGTAGCCTCCCAGGCAGGGTGAGAGATGAGCAGTTCTTC
TRBV4-2	TRBJ2-7	few	-	CASSQDVLRMNEQYF	TGTGCCAGCAGCCAAGATGTGCTGCGGATGAACGAGCAGTACTTC
TRBV5-1	TRBJ1-1	-	TRBD1	CASQQGGQGTEAFF	TGCGCCAGCCAACAGGGGGGACAGGGGACTGAAGCTTTCTTT
TRBV19	TRBJ1-5	-	-	CASSIAGRGGNQPQHF	TGTGCCAGTAGTATCGCAGGGCGGGGAGGCAATCAGCCCCAGCATTTT
TRBV7-3	TRBJ2-7	once	TRBD2	CASTHLGSSGGYEQYF	TGTGCCAGCACCCACCTCGGTTCTAGCGGGGGGTACGAGCAGTACTTC
TRBV6-5	TRBJ2-1	-	TRBD2	CASSYEAGSYNEQFF	TGTGCCAGCAGTTACGAAGCGGGATCATACAATGAGCAGTTCTTC
TRBV5-6	TRBJ1-1	-	-	CASSLRQVTEAFF	TGTGCCAGCAGCTTGAGGCAGGTCACTGAAGCTTTCTTT
TRBV6-5	TRBJ2-7	-	-	CASSYSAVSYEQYF	TGTGCCAGCAGTTACTCGGCAGTCTCCTACGAGCAGTACTTC
TRBV2	TRBJ1-5	-	-	CASSRTTGQPQHF	TGTGCCAGCAGTCGGACAACAGGTCAGCCCCAGCATTTT
TRBV18	TRBJ1-1	-	-	CASSLTGTAEAFF	TGTGCCAGCTCACTAACAGGGACCGCTGAAGCTTTCTTT
TRBV14	TRBJ1-2	-	-	CASSQAVNYGYTF	TGTGCCAGCAGCCAAGCTGTTAACTATGGCTACACCTTC
TRBV19	TRBJ1-5	-	-	CASSIPDRKRQLQPQHF	TGTGCCAGTAGTATCCCAGACAGAAAACGGCAACTACAGCCCCAGCATTTT
TRBV7-2	TRBJ1-2	-	-	CARQQGNYGYTF	TGTGCCAGGCAACAGGGTAACTATGGCTACACCTTC